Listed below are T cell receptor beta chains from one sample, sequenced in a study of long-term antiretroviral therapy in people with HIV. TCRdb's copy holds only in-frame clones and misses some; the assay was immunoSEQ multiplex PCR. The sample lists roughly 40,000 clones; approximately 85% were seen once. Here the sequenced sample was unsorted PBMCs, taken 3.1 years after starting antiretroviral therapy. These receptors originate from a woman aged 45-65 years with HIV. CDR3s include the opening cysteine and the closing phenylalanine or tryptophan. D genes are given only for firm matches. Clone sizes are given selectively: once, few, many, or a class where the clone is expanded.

cdr3_nt: TGTGCCAGCAGCTTGGGGACTAGCGGGGGGGCTTACGAGCAGTACTTC
cdr3_aa: CASSLGTSGGAYEQYF
v_call: TRBV9
d_call: TRBD2
clone_size: NA
cdr3_length: 16
j_call: TRBJ2-7

cdr3_nt: TGCAGCGTTGAACAGGGCTTAATGTACAATGAGCAGTTCTTC
cdr3_aa: CSVEQGLMYNEQFF
v_call: TRBV29-1
d_call: NA
clone_size: NA
cdr3_length: 14
j_call: TRBJ2-1

cdr3_nt: TGTGCCAGCGGAAGGGACAGGGATGGCTACACCTTC
cdr3_aa: CASGRDRDGYTF
v_call: TRBV6-1
d_call: TRBD1
clone_size: NA
cdr3_length: 12
j_call: TRBJ1-2

cdr3_nt: TGTGCCAGCAGCTTCCTGGGCTCTAACTATGGCTACACCTTC
cdr3_aa: CASSFLGSNYGYTF
v_call: TRBV11-2
d_call: NA
clone_size: NA
cdr3_length: 14
j_call: TRBJ1-2

cdr3_nt: TGCAGCGCTGTCAGCTGGACCGGGGAGCTGTTTTTT
cdr3_aa: CSAVSWTGELFF
v_call: TRBV29-1
d_call: NA
clone_size: NA
cdr3_length: 12
j_call: TRBJ2-2

cdr3_nt: TGTGCCAGCTCACCCGGGACCCAAGAGACCCAGTACTTC
cdr3_aa: CASSPGTQETQYF
v_call: TRBV18
d_call: NA
clone_size: NA
cdr3_length: 13
j_call: TRBJ2-5

cdr3_nt: TGCAGCGTTGAAGATCATCGGGACACTGAAGCTTTCTTT
cdr3_aa: CSVEDHRDTEAFF
v_call: TRBV29-1
d_call: NA
clone_size: NA
cdr3_length: 13
j_call: TRBJ1-1

cdr3_nt: TGTGCCAGCAGCGTGTTTGACCAAGAGACCCAGTACTTC
cdr3_aa: CASSVFDQETQYF
v_call: TRBV9
d_call: NA
clone_size: NA
cdr3_length: 13
j_call: TRBJ2-5

cdr3_nt: TGTGCCAGCAGCTTAGAGCGGGCTAGCGGGGGACCAGAGACCCAGTACTTC
cdr3_aa: CASSLERASGGPETQYF
v_call: TRBV11-2
d_call: TRBD2
clone_size: NA
cdr3_length: 17
j_call: TRBJ2-5

cdr3_nt: TGTGCCAGCAGCTTCAGGGGGAAGGTGGATCGCAATCAGCCCCAGCATTTT
cdr3_aa: CASSFRGKVDRNQPQHF
v_call: TRBV5-6
d_call: TRBD1
clone_size: NA
cdr3_length: 17
j_call: TRBJ1-5

cdr3_nt: TGCGCCAGCAGCACTGGGACAGGGGCAAACTCTGGAAACACCATATATTTT
cdr3_aa: CASSTGTGANSGNTIYF
v_call: TRBV5-1
d_call: TRBD1
clone_size: once
cdr3_length: 17
j_call: TRBJ1-3

cdr3_nt: TGTGCCTGCAATCTAGCGGGGGGCCCCACAGATACGCAGTATTTT
cdr3_aa: CACNLAGGPTDTQYF
v_call: TRBV30
d_call: TRBD2
clone_size: NA
cdr3_length: 15
j_call: TRBJ2-3

cdr3_nt: TGTGCCAGCAGCGGGGTTAATGAAAAACTGTTTTTT
cdr3_aa: CASSGVNEKLFF
v_call: TRBV6-6
d_call: NA
clone_size: NA
cdr3_length: 12
j_call: TRBJ1-4

cdr3_nt: TGTGCTAGCAGCGCAAATACAGGGTCCACTGAAGCTTTCTTT
cdr3_aa: CASSANTGSTEAFF
v_call: TRBV7-7
d_call: NA
clone_size: NA
cdr3_length: 14
j_call: TRBJ1-1

cdr3_nt: TGTGCCAGCAGCCCCACACGGAGCTCTGGAAACACCATATATTTT
cdr3_aa: CASSPTRSSGNTIYF
v_call: TRBV9
d_call: NA
clone_size: NA
cdr3_length: 15
j_call: TRBJ1-3

cdr3_nt: TGTGCCAGCAGTGATGCCAGGCTCAACACTGAAGCTTTCTTT
cdr3_aa: CASSDARLNTEAFF
v_call: TRBV2
d_call: NA
clone_size: few
cdr3_length: 14
j_call: TRBJ1-1

cdr3_nt: TGTGCCAGCAGCAAAACGGACAGGGGGCTAAGCTCCTACGAGCAGTACTTC
cdr3_aa: CASSKTDRGLSSYEQYF
v_call: TRBV9
d_call: TRBD1
clone_size: NA
cdr3_length: 17
j_call: TRBJ2-7

cdr3_nt: TGTGCCAGTACCCCAGCTAGCTCCTACGAGCAGTACTTC
cdr3_aa: CASTPASSYEQYF
v_call: TRBV19
d_call: NA
clone_size: once
cdr3_length: 13
j_call: TRBJ2-7

cdr3_nt: TGTGCCAGCAGCTTAGCGGGGACTAGCGGGGGGGCTAATGAGCAGTTCTTC
cdr3_aa: CASSLAGTSGGANEQFF
v_call: TRBV7-6
d_call: TRBD2
clone_size: NA
cdr3_length: 17
j_call: TRBJ2-1

cdr3_nt: TGTGCCAGCAGGGGGGACAGATCCTACTACAATGAGCAGTTCTTC
cdr3_aa: CASRGDRSYYNEQFF
v_call: TRBV27
d_call: TRBD1
clone_size: NA
cdr3_length: 15
j_call: TRBJ2-1

cdr3_nt: TGTGCCAGCACCCGGGACCCGGGGGCGCCCCAGCATTTT
cdr3_aa: CASTRDPGAPQHF
v_call: TRBV6-5
d_call: NA
clone_size: NA
cdr3_length: 13
j_call: TRBJ1-5

cdr3_nt: TGTGCCAGCAGCGGCCGGGGGGGACGAAGTAATTCACCCCTCCACTTT
cdr3_aa: CASSGRGGRSNSPLHF
v_call: TRBV7-6
d_call: NA
clone_size: few
cdr3_length: 16
j_call: TRBJ1-6

cdr3_nt: TGTGCCAGTTCTTTACAGGGGATCACTGAAGCTTTCTTT
cdr3_aa: CASSLQGITEAFF
v_call: TRBV6-6
d_call: TRBD1
clone_size: NA
cdr3_length: 13
j_call: TRBJ1-1

cdr3_nt: TGTGCCAGCATTCCAGGGGGGGCAGATGGCTACACCTTC
cdr3_aa: CASIPGGADGYTF
v_call: TRBV2
d_call: TRBD1
clone_size: once
cdr3_length: 13
j_call: TRBJ1-2

cdr3_nt: TGTGCCAGCAGCCCGACAGGGGGAGGTGGCTACACCTTC
cdr3_aa: CASSPTGGGGYTF
v_call: TRBV9
d_call: TRBD1
clone_size: NA
cdr3_length: 13
j_call: TRBJ1-2

cdr3_nt: TGTGCCAGCTCACTAGGGACAGACACTGAAGCTTTCTTT
cdr3_aa: CASSLGTDTEAFF
v_call: TRBV18
d_call: TRBD1
clone_size: NA
cdr3_length: 13
j_call: TRBJ1-1

cdr3_nt: TGTGCCAGCAGTGAACAAACCGGGACAGCCGGGGAGCTGTTTTTT
cdr3_aa: CASSEQTGTAGELFF
v_call: TRBV6-1
d_call: TRBD1
clone_size: NA
cdr3_length: 15
j_call: TRBJ2-2

cdr3_nt: TGTGCCTGGAGTGGGTCAGGGAATACGCAGTATTTT
cdr3_aa: CAWSGSGNTQYF
v_call: TRBV30
d_call: NA
clone_size: NA
cdr3_length: 12
j_call: TRBJ2-3

cdr3_nt: TGTGCCACCAGCAGGGGAAAACCTGATAGCAATCAGCCCCAGCATTTT
cdr3_aa: CATSRGKPDSNQPQHF
v_call: TRBV15
d_call: NA
clone_size: NA
cdr3_length: 16
j_call: TRBJ1-5